This T cell receptor beta chain was obtained from a study of blood T cells in healthy people across ages. The V end was cut by 5 bases, the J end by 0 bases, with 8 bases between. The CDR3 totals 14 residues. Germline values: CDR1 SGHTA, CDR2 FQGTGA. A second PCR of 7 to 11 cycles used a sample-barcoded 5' primer and a J-beta primer mix. Each TCR beta cDNA got a 12-nucleotide random molecular identifier. TCRdb passed the 5' RACE reads through MiXCR, listing each CDR3 protein once. The sample records 1.5 million to 2 million distinct CDR3 sequences, about 39% being singletons. Study outcomes and limitations: Donors of long life had a larger count of naive CD4+ cells and greater diversity than aged donors.

This clonotype was found a few times. Its target is unknown. The V and J genes are TRBV7-3 and TRBJ2-1; D is unclear. Sequenced material: blood. The receptor was isolated from a human donor in good health. The CDR3 reads CASSIPSSYNEQFF. The CDR3 DNA reads TGTGCCAGCAGCATACCTAGCTCCTACAATGAGCAGTTCTTC.